These 31 T cell receptor beta chains originate from one sample sequenced in a study of human T cells and chemical hapten exposure. Each CDR3 protein gets one entry after TCRdb re-called the RACE reads with MiXCR. The sample carries some 350,000 distinct CDR3 sequences, just under 6.5% recorded once. Time point reported: patch test 2, 6 weeks after DPC sensitization. Documented treatment: therapeutic diphenylcyclopropenone sensitization with weekly scalp DPC. Sequenced material: whole blood, taken in connection with sensitization to the hapten diphenylcyclopropenone (DPC). The receptors shown here come from a woman between 18 and 30 years old with alopecia areata. Some clones in this sample may be carry-over from other donors' samples.

The genes are TRBV20-1 and TRBJ1-1; D is unresolved. The CDR3 extends over 13 amino acids. In germline, CDR1 is DFQATT, CDR2 SNEGSKA (reference sequence). Trimming cost V 3 bases and J 3 bases, with 11 bases left between them. CDR3 DNA sequence: TGCAGTGCTAGTTCCGGGAGGGACACTGAAGCTTTCTTT. This codes for CSASSGRDTEAFF.

This clonotype was found many times. The chain couples TRBV10-3 to TRBJ2-1; 13 nucleotides line up with TRBD2. V lost 5 bases, J lost 2 bases, and 15 bases stayed unmatched. The CDR3 extends over 20 amino acids. Germline V CDR1 and CDR2: ENHRY, SYGVKD. The CDR3 DNA reads as TGTGCCATCAGTATGCCCGGGACTAGCGGGGTTCGAAGGGCCTACAATGAGCAGTTCTTC. Translated: CAISMPGTSGVRRAYNEQFF.

This clonotype was found a few times. V usage is TRBV7-6 and J usage is TRBJ1-4; D call uncertain. The CDR3 is made up of 14 amino acids. The germline V gene encodes CDR1 SGHVS and CDR2 FNYEAQ. V lost 1 base to trimming and J lost 7 bases, with 10 bases between them. The CDR3 DNA is TGTGCCAGCAGCTTAGTTCCGGGGAGTGAAAAACTGTTTTTT. This sequence encodes CASSLVPGSEKLFF.

The V call is TRBV7-3, the J call TRBJ1-2; TRBD1 matches 8 bases. The CDR3 covers 17 residues. V trimming: 1 base; J trimming: 0 bases; junction bases outside the gene matches: 7. Germline-derived CDR1 and CDR2 are SGHTA and FQGTGA. The CDR3 DNA reads as TGTGCCAGCAGCTTAAAGGACAGGGTTCTCCCTAACTATGGCTACACCTTC. Translation: CASSLKDRVLPNYGYTF.

This clonotype was picked up many times. The rearrangement joins TRBV2 to TRBJ1-1; D remains ambiguous. In germline, CDR1 is SNHLY, CDR2 FYNNEI. The V end was cut by 8 bases, the J end by 2 bases, with 12 bases between. This CDR3 spans 13 amino acids. The CDR3 protein is CASRLEGNTEAFF. In nucleotides, the CDR3 is TGTGCCAGCCGACTAGAGGGCAACACTGAAGCTTTCTTT. Full variable domain (remainder filled in from reference TRBV2 and TRBJ1-1): EPEVTQTPSHQVTQMGQEVILRCVPISNHLYFYWYRQILGQKVEFLVSFYNNEISEKSEIFDDQFSVERPDGSNFTLKIRSTKLEDSAMYFCASRLEGNTEAFFGQGTRLTVV.

This clonotype was detected ten times or more. This rearrangement joins TRBV2 to TRBJ1-5; 9 nucleotides agree with TRBD1. The CDR3 covers 16 residues. The V gene's germline CDR1 is SNHLY and CDR2 FYNNEI. With V trimmed by 7 bases and J by 2 bases, 9 bases remained unmatched. The CDR3 nucleotides read TGTGCCAGCAATTCGAACCGGGACAGGGGCAATCAGCCCCAGCATTTT. It codes for CASNSNRDRGNQPQHF.

This rearrangement joins TRBV9 to TRBJ1-2; D unclear. The V gene lost 1 base and the J gene lost 1 base, with 5 bases spanning the gap. The CDR3 is made up of 13 amino acids. The germline V gene encodes CDR1 SGDLS and CDR2 YYNGEE. The CDR3 DNA follows: TGTGCCAGCAGCGTACAGTTTAACTATGGCTACACCTTC. Translated: CASSVQFNYGYTF.

This clonotype was counted many times. In DNA, the CDR3 is TGCGCCAGCAGCTTGGAAGGGCACCATAATGAAAAACTGTTTTTT. It codes for CASSLEGHHNEKLFF. The rearrangement links TRBV5-1 to TRBJ1-4, with D unclear. Germline V gene data show CDR1 as SGHRS and CDR2 as YFSETQ. V gave up 0 bases and J gave up 4 bases, with 10 bases separating them. This CDR3 spans 15 amino acids.

This clonotype came up a few times. The chain joins TRBV29-1 to TRBJ1-2; D is ambiguous. V dropped 3 bases and J dropped 5 bases, with 10 bases sitting between them. The V gene's germline CDR1 is SQVTM and CDR2 ANQGSEA. The length of the CDR3 is 12 residues. As DNA, the CDR3 is TGCAGCGTTGACGGGCAGAATTATGGCTACACCTTC. It codes for CSVDGQNYGYTF.

J is TRBJ1-6 and V is TRBV21-1; the tabulated D call, TRBD1, remains unverified against the DNA. TRBV21-1 is deemed a pseudogene. CDR3 size: 18 residues. The CDR3 loop reads CASIEGGVFSSYNSPLHF. The CDR3 DNA follows: TGTGCCAGCATTGAAGGGGGAGTCTTCTCCTCCTATAATTCACCCCTCCACTTT.

This clonotype was observed a few times. The chain couples TRBV28 to TRBJ1-5; maybe TRBD1 (6 bases). The V end lost 4 bases, the J end lost 4 bases, and 14 bases lay between the germline ends. This CDR3 has 15 amino acids. Germline V lookup: CDR1 MDHEN, CDR2 SYDVKM. CDR3 DNA sequence: TGTGCCAGCAGTTCGGAGGACAGCTGGAATCAGCCCCAGCATTTT. This gives the protein CASSSEDSWNQPQHF.

This chain connects TRBV7-2 to TRBJ1-4, with no clear D. The V end lost 0 bases, the J end lost 8 bases, and 10 bases lay between the germline ends. There are 14 residues in the CDR3. Germline lookup yields CDR1 SGHTA and CDR2 FQGNSA. The CDR3: CASSLAGYDEKLFF. As DNA, the CDR3 is TGTGCCAGCAGCTTAGCCGGGTATGACGAAAAACTGTTTTTT.

This clonotype was seen at least ten times. The rearrangement joins TRBV4-3 to TRBJ2-3, with 10 bases identical to TRBD2. The CDR3 sequence is 20 residues long. CDR1 and CDR2 (germline): LGHNA, YSLEER. Trimming removed 0 bases from V and 4 bases from J; junction bases left unmatched: 16. The CDR3 sequence: CASSQEVIPALAGGPDTQYF. CDR3 DNA sequence: TGCGCCAGCAGCCAAGAAGTAATACCCGCATTAGCGGGGGGTCCAGATACGCAGTATTTT.

This clonotype was observed at least ten times. The J gene is TRBJ1-6, the V gene TRBV27, with TRBD1 matching over 7 bases. This CDR3 region has 14 residues. J gave up 9 bases and V 3 bases, and 5 bases lay outside the gene matches. Germline assignment: CDR1 MNHEY and CDR2 SMNVEV (reference sequence). CDR3 sequence reads: CASSLAQGGSPLHF. In DNA, the CDR3 is TGTGCCAGCAGTTTGGCGCAGGGGGGTTCACCCCTCCACTTT.

This clonotype was seen many times. The chain joins TRBV15 to TRBJ1-2; D is perhaps TRBD1 (6 bases). This CDR3 region has 14 residues. Trimming left V 0 bases short and J 6 bases short, with 11 bases between. Germline CDR1 LNHNV, CDR2 YYDKDF (reference sequence). CDR3 residues: CATSRDLGADGYTF. The CDR3 nucleotides read TGTGCCACCAGCAGAGATTTGGGGGCGGATGGCTACACCTTC.

This clonotype was recorded many times. The chain links TRBV7-8 to TRBJ1-1; 7 bases align to TRBD1. This CDR3 is 14 amino acids long. CDR1 and CDR2 from the germline V gene are SGHVS and FQNEAQ. After removal of 2 bases from V and 1 base from J, the junction contained 1 base not matched to a gene. CDR3 protein: CASSLRDRNTEAFF. For the CDR3, the DNA is TGTGCCAGCAGCTTAAGGGACAGGAACACTGAAGCTTTCTTT.

This clonotype has ten or more counts. The V call is TRBV12-3 or TRBV12-4, the J call TRBJ1-2; D uncertain. This CDR3 region has 16 residues. Trimming pared 0 bases from V and 0 bases from J, leaving 11 bases between. The CDR3 is CASSLALKDPNYGYTF. The CDR3 nucleotides are TGTGCCAGCAGTTTAGCGCTGAAGGACCCTAACTATGGCTACACCTTC.

The J gene is TRBJ2-1, the V gene TRBV19; tentatively, D is TRBD1 or TRBD2 (5 bases each). CDR1 is LNHDA, CDR2 SQIVND, per germline (reference sequence). The CDR3 runs to 20 residues. V lost 3 bases and J lost 0, with 24 bases in between. The CDR3 here is CASSMGVGEATTSSYNEQFF. DNA of the CDR3: TGTGCCAGTAGTATGGGGGTCGGGGAAGCCACCACCAGCTCCTACAATGAGCAGTTCTTC.

This clonotype was counted between two and nine times. The V and J genes are TRBV5-1 and TRBJ2-3; 7 bases are shared with TRBD1. CDR1 is SGHRS and CDR2 is YFSETQ in the germline V gene. CDR3 length: 17 amino acids. Trimming cost V 0 bases and J 3 bases; bases outside gene matches: 10. In DNA, the CDR3 is TGCGCCAGCAGCTTGGGACTGGGACAGATGGGGACAGATACGCAGTATTTT. It encodes CASSLGLGQMGTDTQYF.

The chain joins TRBV7-2 to TRBJ2-1; TRBD1 aligns across 8 bases. Germline V gene lookup returns CDR1 SGHTA and CDR2 FQGNSA. Trimming cost V 1 base and J 6 bases; bases outside gene matches: 11. The CDR3 is 17 residues long. CDR3 protein: CASSLVPRDRSLNEQFF. CDR3 coding DNA: TGTGCCAGCAGCTTAGTACCCCGGGACAGGAGCCTCAATGAGCAGTTCTTC.

This clonotype was seen many times. The genes are TRBV6-2 or TRBV6-3 and TRBJ1-5; the D is unclear. The germline V gene encodes CDR1 MNHEY and CDR2 SVGEGT. The V and J ends lost 5 bases and 7 bases respectively, with 9 bases between them. This CDR3 has 12 residues. The chain's CDR3 is CASSTSRQPQHF. The CDR3 nucleotides are TGTGCCAGCAGTACGTCACGCCAGCCCCAGCATTTT.

The chain is built from TRBV6-2 or TRBV6-3 and TRBJ1-1; 7 bases are a match to TRBD1. The length of the CDR3 is 14 residues. Germline V CDR1 and CDR2: MNHEY, SVGEGT. V trimming: 6 bases; J trimming: 1 base; junction bases outside the gene matches: 5. CDR3 in amino acids: CASRKGQPNTEAFF. CDR3 bases: TGTGCCAGCAGGAAGGGACAGCCGAACACTGAAGCTTTCTTT.

In this sample, this clonotype turned up a few times. The chain combines TRBV10-3 with TRBJ1-1, with D perhaps TRBD1 (6 bases). CDR3 size: 13 residues. Trimming removed 8 bases at V and 4 bases at J, with 14 bases between. From germline, CDR1 is ENHRY and CDR2 SYGVKD. In DNA form, the CDR3 reads TGTGCCATCGGTAACAGGGAGGGCACTGAAGCTTTCTTT. Translation gives CAIGNREGTEAFF.

This clonotype was counted ten times or more. The V and J genes are TRBV6-2 or TRBV6-3 and TRBJ1-1, with D hard to call. The CDR3 extends over 11 amino acids. Germline values: CDR1 MNHEY, CDR2 SVGEGT. V was shortened by 3 bases and J by 10 bases, with 9 bases between the two germline ends. CDR3 region: CASSYMGSAFF. The CDR3 DNA follows: TGTGCCAGCAGTTATATGGGGTCAGCTTTCTTT.

This clonotype was counted at least ten times. The rearrangement uses TRBV7-9 and TRBJ1-6, with D unresolved. Trimming stripped 7 bases from V and 5 bases from J, with 12 bases between. The CDR3 contains 14 residues. In germline, CDR1 is SEHNR, CDR2 FQNEAQ (reference sequence). The CDR3 loop reads CASIPDGNNSPLHF. In nucleotides, the CDR3 is TGTGCCAGCATCCCGGACGGTAATAATTCACCCCTCCACTTT.

This clonotype was detected many times. The V gene is TRBV6-2 or TRBV6-3, the J gene TRBJ1-1; 8 nucleotides agree with TRBD1. Germline V gives CDR1 MNHEY, CDR2 SVGEGT. With 4 bases clipped from V and 6 bases from J, the junction kept 13 bases outside the gene matches. CDR3 length: 16 residues. In nucleotides, the CDR3 is TGTGCCAGCAGTTGGCTCCTCGAGGGGACAGGCGCTGAAGCTTTCTTT. It codes for CASSWLLEGTGAEAFF.

V usage is TRBV10-2 and J usage is TRBJ1-2; TRBD1 might be the D (6 bases). Germline lookup yields CDR1 WSHSY and CDR2 SAAADI. The V end was cut by 8 bases, the J end by 0 bases, with 10 bases between. This CDR3 region has 13 residues. For the CDR3, the DNA is TGCGCCAGCTTCACAGGGTCTAACTATGGCTACACCTTC. Translation gives CASFTGSNYGYTF.

The chain uses TRBV6-5 and TRBJ2-3; TRBD1 is a possible D gene (5 bases). Germline V gene data show CDR1 as MNHEY and CDR2 as SVGAGI. The V and J ends lost 6 bases and 4 bases respectively, with 14 bases between them. This CDR3 comprises 14 residues. The CDR3 reads CASSYGHPADTQYF. The CDR3 region has the DNA TGTGCCAGCAGCTACGGACATCCCGCAGATACGCAGTATTTT.

This clonotype was counted at least ten times. CDR3: CASRKGTGRTEAFF. The CDR3 region has the DNA TGTGCCAGCAGGAAGGGGACAGGGAGGACTGAAGCTTTCTTT. The V and J genes are TRBV6-1 and TRBJ1-1; 9 bases align to TRBD1. CDR1 is MNHNS and CDR2 is SASEGT in the germline V gene. The CDR3 extends over 14 amino acids. Unmatched junction bases numbered 7, after V lost 6 bases and J lost 5 bases.

The CDR3 bases are TGTGCCTCTGGCGGCCTCGGCGAGCAGTACTTC. Translation gives CASGGLGEQYF. The chain joins TRBV28 to TRBJ2-7; D call uncertain. V lost 11 bases, J lost 6 bases, and 14 bases lay in between. The CDR3 runs to 11 residues. Germline CDR1 MDHEN, CDR2 SYDVKM.

This clonotype was observed at least ten times. The genes are TRBV20-1 and TRBJ2-1; the D gene is possibly TRBD2 (5 bases). Germline V lookup: CDR1 DFQATT, CDR2 SNEGSKA (reference sequence). The V and J ends lost 0 bases and 12 bases respectively, with 12 bases between them. The CDR3 contains 12 residues. Here the CDR3 reads CSARDRTLWQFF. CDR3 DNA sequence: TGCAGTGCTAGAGATCGGACTCTCTGGCAGTTCTTC.